The clone carrying this T cell receptor beta chain was observed a few times. Its matching antigen is unknown. A v3.0 immunoSEQ assay was performed at survey level. The table came from immunoSEQ multiplex PCR; TCRdb's copy has only in-frame clones and leaves some out. The repertoire includes 25,000 to 35,000 clones, approximately 96% of them detected once, and 2% to 3% sits in the top ten. CDR3 length: 16 residues. The germline gives CDR1 SGHTA, CDR2 FQGNSA. Germline trimming cut 3 bases from V and 4 bases from J; bases unmatched to any gene: 9. These data belong to a study of long-term antiretroviral therapy in people with HIV. Findings and caveats of the study: Diversity remained lower than transplant donor controls, even though it increased after ART.

Only United States sites treated participants with HIV. The clonotype comes from a man aged 25 to 40 with HIV. Specimen: unsorted PBMCs, collected approximately 6.8 years after starting antiretroviral therapy. The genes are TRBV7-2 and TRBJ1-2; 9 nucleotides align to TRBD1. CDR3 residues: CASSLSPGQGVYGYTF. Written as DNA, the CDR3 is TGTGCCAGCAGCTTGTCGCCGGGACAGGGCGTCTATGGCTACACCTTC.